This T cell receptor beta chain comes out of a study of T cell clonality in common variable immunodeficiency. Both groups were predominantly of Caucasian heritage. On this clone: As yet, its antigen is unknown. The CDR3 end is not reached by the read, which stops 3 residues before it; the germline J gene fills it in.

Germline CDR1 and CDR2: SGHNT and YYREEE (reference sequence). The CDR3 consists of 15 residues. V was pared by 0 bases and J by 10 bases, with 7 bases of the junction left unmatched. Profiling relied on immunoSEQ multiplex PCR, and the TCRdb table lists in-frame clones only, not all of them. The record shows around 34,000 clones for this sample, with no singletons present. Regarding the study as a whole: Reportedly, TCR beta sequences from common variable immunodeficiency showed fewer deletions and N-nucleotide insertions. Links between repertoire features and CVID complications were heterogeneity-limited. CVID subjects had higher TCRbeta clonality than healthy controls, most marked in about a third.

This clonotype originated in a person between 18 and 69 years old in good health. The chain combines TRBV5-4 with TRBJ1-6; 7 nucleotides line up with TRBD1. Sequenced: peripheral blood mononuclear cells. The CDR3 bases that were read are TGTGCCAGCAGCTTGGCGACAGGGAGAGGATCACCC. Translating it yields CASSLATGRGSP. The entire CDR3 protein is CASSLATGRGSPLHF.